The 16 T cell receptor beta chains below all came from one sample that was sequenced in a study of regulatory T cells in long-lasting Graves disease. Time point described: persistent/refractory GD, antithyroid drugs over 5 years with positive TRAb. TCR sequences were obtained from RNA taken from PBMCs. Sequencing libraries for TCR beta were prepared with iRepertoire HTBI primers and Arm-PCR of CDR3 regions. In TCRdb, the multiplex PCR reads were re-called with MiXCR into one record per CDR3 protein. The profile shows hundreds of thousands of distinct CDR3 sequences, around 20% of them singletons. The material sequenced was peripheral blood mononuclear cells (PBMCs), taken when the disease was refractory, from a patient treated with antithyroid drugs. These receptors were collected from a female donor with Graves disease.

In its sample, this clonotype was seen once. The chain recombines TRBV28 with TRBJ2-1, with no clear D. With 6 bases removed from V and 7 bases from J, the gap between germline ends came to 13 bases. Germline V gives CDR1 MDHEN, CDR2 SYDVKM. This CDR3 has 13 residues. CDR3 region: CASRRTGYNEQFF. In nucleotides, the CDR3 is TGTGCCAGCAGGCGCACTGGATATAATGAGCAGTTCTTC. The full variable domain, its missing parts supplied by reference TRBV28 and TRBJ2-1, is DVKVTQSSRYLVKRTGEKVFLECVQDMDHENMFWYRQDPGLGLRLIYFSYDVKMKEKGDIPEGYSVSREKKERFSLILESASTNQTSMYLCASRRTGYNEQFFGPGTRLTVL.

The gene calls are TRBV19 and TRBJ2-2; the D gene is possibly TRBD1 (6 bases). This CDR3 comprises 13 residues. Trimming took off 6 bases at V and 5 bases at J, with 10 bases between the two ends. Germline CDR1 is LNHDA and CDR2 is SQIVND (reference sequence). CDR3 nucleotide sequence: TGTGCCAGTAGGAACAGGGAAACCGGGGAGCTGTTTTTT. Protein sequence: CASRNRETGELFF.

This clonotype was detected many times. The J gene is TRBJ1-1, the V gene TRBV6-2 or TRBV6-3, with 7 positions matching TRBD1. Germline V gives CDR1 MNHEY, CDR2 SVGEGT. Trimming at V came to 4 bases and at J to 2 bases, leaving 1 base not matched to a gene. The CDR3 is 13 amino acids. The CDR3 sequence is CASSWDRNTEAFF. In DNA, the CDR3 is TGTGCCAGCAGTTGGGACAGAAACACTGAAGCTTTCTTT.

The V gene is TRBV20-1, the J gene TRBJ2-7; D might be TRBD2 (5 bases). This CDR3 contains 13 residues. The germline V and J ends were trimmed by 6 bases and 4 bases, with 16 bases remaining between them. Germline V gives CDR1 DFQATT, CDR2 SNEGSKA (reference sequence). CDR3 loop: CSAATYPGYEQYF. CDR3 nucleotide sequence: TGCAGTGCCGCGACTTACCCGGGATACGAGCAGTACTTC.

The chain is built from TRBV6-6 and TRBJ2-2; unclear D gene. Germline assignment: CDR1 MNHNY and CDR2 SVGAGI (reference sequence). The CDR3 has 12 residues. V lost 0 bases and J 13 bases, leaving 9 bases between the germline ends. Written as DNA, the CDR3 is TGTGCCAGCAGTTACTCGCTAAGGCCGCTGTTTTTT. It translates to CASSYSLRPLFF.

The sample holds many counts of this clonotype. The rearrangement links TRBV29-1 to TRBJ2-5; no reliable D call. Trimming took 5 bases from V and 1 from J, leaving 11 bases between them. The CDR3 totals 13 residues. Germline CDR1 reads SQVTM; CDR2 reads ANQGSEA. The CDR3 region has the DNA TGCAGCGTTTCTACGGGCAGCCAAGAGACCCAGTACTTC. This codes for CSVSTGSQETQYF.

This clonotype was seen more than once but under ten times. This chain uses TRBV5-1 with TRBJ2-4; 9 nucleotides align to TRBD1. CDR3 length: 16 residues. The junction had 7 bases not matched to a gene; V was cut back by 0 bases and J by 6 bases. The germline V gene encodes CDR1 SGHRS and CDR2 YFSETQ. Here the CDR3 reads CASSLVTDRGGNIQYF. The CDR3 DNA is TGCGCCAGCAGCTTGGTTACGGACAGGGGTGGAAACATTCAGTACTTC.

At least ten counts were recorded for this clonotype. The rearrangement uses TRBV28 and TRBJ1-5; D uncertain. This CDR3 is 15 amino acids long. Germline V lookup: CDR1 MDHEN, CDR2 SYDVKM. Trimming stripped 4 bases from V and 2 bases from J, with 12 bases between. The CDR3 DNA reads TGTGCCAGCAGTTCTTGGGATCGTGGCAATCAGCCCCAGCATTTT. Encoded protein: CASSSWDRGNQPQHF. The full variable domain, with the rest looked up from reference TRBV28 and TRBJ1-5, is DVKVTQSSRYLVKRTGEKVFLECVQDMDHENMFWYRQDPGLGLRLIYFSYDVKMKEKGDIPEGYSVSREKKERFSLILESASTNQTSMYLCASSSWDRGNQPQHFGDGTRLSIL.

The CDR3 loop is CASSLLASVGEQYF. The CDR3 DNA follows: TGTGCCAGCAGTTTACTGGCTAGCGTCGGCGAGCAGTACTTC. V and J are TRBV28 and TRBJ2-7; TRBD2 is a possible D gene (6 bases). Germline V gives CDR1 MDHEN, CDR2 SYDVKM. V dropped 2 bases and J dropped 6 bases, with 14 bases sitting between them. This CDR3 comprises 14 residues.

V is TRBV6-1 and J is TRBJ2-3; possibly TRBD2 for D (6 bases). Germline V gene data show CDR1 as MNHNS and CDR2 as SASEGT. The CDR3 runs 15 residues. Deletions cut 3 bases from V and 3 bases from J, with 13 bases between. Written as DNA, the CDR3 is TGTGCCAGCAGTGAGCTAGCGAGCAATACAGATACGCAGTATTTT. Its translation is CASSELASNTDTQYF.

This clonotype occurred many times. The V gene is TRBV30, the J gene TRBJ2-7; 8 positions agree with TRBD2. The CDR3 has 12 amino acids. V was clipped by 3 bases and J by 5 bases; unmatched bases: 3. Germline CDR1 is GTSNPN and CDR2 is SVGIG (reference sequence). CDR3 DNA sequence: TGTGCCTGGAGCGGGACTAGGGACGAGCAGTACTTC. Translating gives CAWSGTRDEQYF.

At least ten counts were recorded for this clonotype. The gene calls are TRBV7-8 and TRBJ1-6; D is uncertain. V shed 1 base and J shed 2 bases, with 6 bases lying between them. The CDR3 runs to 15 residues. Germline loops: CDR1 SGHVS, CDR2 FQNEAQ. The CDR3 spells CASSLGGTYNSPLHF. As DNA, the CDR3 is TGTGCCAGCAGCTTAGGTGGGACCTATAATTCACCCCTCCACTTT.

This clonotype was counted a few times. The chain is built from TRBV27 and TRBJ1-5; D may be TRBD1 (6 bases). The CDR3 spans 15 residues. Germline loops: CDR1 MNHEY, CDR2 SMNVEV (reference sequence). Trimming removed 9 bases at V and 4 bases at J, with 19 bases between. Written as DNA, the CDR3 is TGTGCCAGTAGCCCGGGGGCCGTTGGTAATCAGCCCCAGCATTTT. This encodes CASSPGAVGNQPQHF.

This clonotype was counted only a few times. The V call is TRBV11-2, the J call TRBJ2-7; 8 bases map to TRBD2. The CDR3 has 19 amino acids. With 1 base clipped from V and 2 bases from J, the junction kept 16 bases outside the gene matches. From germline, CDR1 is SGHAT and CDR2 FQNNGV. The CDR3 sequence: CASSLATTTGLDLAYEQYF. The CDR3 DNA reads as TGTGCCAGCAGCTTAGCAACTACGACGGGACTAGACCTAGCCTACGAGCAGTACTTC.

There are a few counts of this clonotype. The CDR3 spells CASSQAPGWLELSYEQYF. The CDR3 bases are TGCGCCAGCAGCCAAGCCCCTGGGTGGCTCGAGTTATCCTACGAGCAGTACTTC. The V gene is TRBV4-1, the J gene TRBJ2-7; D not resolved. The V gene's germline CDR1 is MGHRA and CDR2 YSYEKL. The CDR3 extends over 18 amino acids. V shed 1 base and J shed 1 base, with 20 bases lying between them.

This clonotype was observed a few times. This rearrangement joins TRBV7-2 to TRBJ1-1; the match to TRBD1 covers 8 bases. The germline V gene has CDR1 SGHTA and CDR2 FQGNSA. Germline trimming cut 5 bases from V and 4 bases from J; bases unmatched to any gene: 6. The CDR3 runs 14 residues. CDR3 nucleotide sequence: TGTGCCAGCAGCCTAAAACAGGGGGGCACTGAAGCTTTCTTT. Amino acids: CASSLKQGGTEAFF.